Presented here are 4 T cell receptor beta chains from one specimen sequenced in a study of T cells in Graves' hyperthyroidism and ophthalmopathy. The source material, RNA transcripts, was used to amplify TCR beta CDR3 regions. In the first-round RT-PCR of the TCR CDR3, the HTBI primer set was used. TCRdb reprocessed the multiplex PCR reads via MiXCR and lists one record per CDR3 protein. The sample consists of about 640,000 distinct CDR3 sequences, under 25% of them appearing once. The sequenced material came from blood. The receptors here all came from a man aged 25-45 years with Graves' ophthalmopathy.

This clonotype has more than one count but fewer than ten. The J gene is TRBJ1-1, the V gene TRBV19; D unresolved. Germline CDR1 is LNHDA and CDR2 is SQIVND (reference sequence). The length of the CDR3 is 11 residues. Trimming took 5 bases from V and 11 from J, leaving 12 bases between them. The CDR3 DNA reads TGTGCCAGTAGTCAGGCCAGTCGGGCTTTCTTT. It is translated as CASSQASRAFF.

This clonotype showed up many times. The chain combines TRBV7-2 with TRBJ2-5; TRBD2 agrees at 7 bases. The CDR3 has 14 amino acids. J was trimmed by 2 bases and V by 1 base; bases with no gene match: 1. Per the germline V gene, CDR1 is SGHTA and CDR2 is FQGNSA. The CDR3 spells CASSLDSGQETQYF. The CDR3 coding sequence is TGTGCCAGCAGCTTAGATAGCGGGCAAGAGACCCAGTACTTC.

Here the CDR3 reads CASSQTVGVTGELFF. CDR3 nucleotides: TGTGCCAGCAGCCAAACGGTGGGAGTCACCGGGGAGCTGTTTTTT. This chain uses TRBV14 with TRBJ2-2, with a weak D call TRBD2 (5 bases). The V end lost 2 bases, the J end lost 4 bases, and 11 bases lay between the germline ends. This CDR3 region has 15 residues. Germline V gene data show CDR1 as SGHDN and CDR2 as FVKESK.

The chain is built from TRBV15 and TRBJ2-2; D unresolved. Germline V gives CDR1 LNHNV, CDR2 YYDKDF (reference sequence). The germline V and J ends were trimmed by 5 bases and 1 base, with 8 bases remaining between them. The CDR3 has 14 residues. The CDR3 DNA is TGTGCCACCAGCGATACTTGGAACACCGGGGAGCTGTTTTTT. It codes for CATSDTWNTGELFF.